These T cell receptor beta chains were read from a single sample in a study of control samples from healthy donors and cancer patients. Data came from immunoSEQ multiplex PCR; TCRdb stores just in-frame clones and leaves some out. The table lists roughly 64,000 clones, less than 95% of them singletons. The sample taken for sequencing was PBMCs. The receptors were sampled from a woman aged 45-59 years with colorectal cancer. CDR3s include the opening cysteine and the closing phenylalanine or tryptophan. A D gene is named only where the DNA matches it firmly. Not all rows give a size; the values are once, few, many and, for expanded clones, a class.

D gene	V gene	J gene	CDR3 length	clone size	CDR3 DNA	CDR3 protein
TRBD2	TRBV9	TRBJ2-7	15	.	TGTGCCAGCAGCGCCGGATCCGGGACTACCTACGAGCAGTACTTC	CASSAGSGTTYEQYF
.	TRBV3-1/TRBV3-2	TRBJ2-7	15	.	TGTGCCAGCAGCCAAAGGGGGGATTCTTCCTACGAGCAGTACTTC	CASSQRGDSSYEQYF
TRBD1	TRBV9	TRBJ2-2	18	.	TGTGCCAGCAGCGTAGTACCAGGTGGACAGGGGGCCAGCGGGGAGCTGTTTTTT	CASSVVPGGQGASGELFF
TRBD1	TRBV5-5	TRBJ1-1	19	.	TGTGCCAGCAGCTTGGTAAGGGGGCTTCACAAACTTGAAAACACTGAAGCTTTCTTT	CASSLVRGLHKLENTEAFF
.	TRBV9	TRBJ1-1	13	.	TGTGCCAGCAGCGTAACAGGTAACGGGGAAGCTTTCTTT	CASSVTGNGEAFF
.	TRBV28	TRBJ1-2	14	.	TGTGCTAGCACTCAAATCAATCAGTCTGGGGCCTCCACCTTC	CASTQINQSGASTF
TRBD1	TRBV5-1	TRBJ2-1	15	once	TGCGCCAGCAGCTCCGGGACAGGGGCATACAATGAGCAGTTCTTC	CASSSGTGAYNEQFF
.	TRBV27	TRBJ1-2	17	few	TGTGCCAGCAGGCCCCTTAACTCGGGGGCTGGGGACTATGGCTACACCTTC	CASRPLNSGAGDYGYTF
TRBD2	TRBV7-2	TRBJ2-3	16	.	TGTGCCAGCAGCGGGTACTTAGCGGGGGGCACAGATACGCAGTATTTT	CASSGYLAGGTDTQYF
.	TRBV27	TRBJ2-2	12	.	TGTGCCAGCACTCGGCCCGACGGGGAGCTGTTTTTT	CASTRPDGELFF
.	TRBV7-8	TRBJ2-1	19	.	TGTGCCAGCAGCTTAGCGCTTATTGGTGGACAGAGAGGAGACAATGAGCAGTTCTTC	CASSLALIGGQRGDNEQFF
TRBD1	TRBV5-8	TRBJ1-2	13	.	TGTGCCAGCAGTAGGACAGGGGGAAATGGCTACACCTTC	CASSRTGGNGYTF
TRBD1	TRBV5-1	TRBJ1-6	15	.	TGCGCCAGCAGCTTTACAGACAGGGGTAATTCACCCCTCCACTTT	CASSFTDRGNSPLHF
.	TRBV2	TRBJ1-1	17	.	TGTGCCAGCAGTGTCTTTTTTGGAGGGGGGATGAACACTGAAGCTTTCTTT	CASSVFFGGGMNTEAFF
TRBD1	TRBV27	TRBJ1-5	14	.	TGTGCCAGTCGGGACAGGGAAAGCAATCAGCCCCAGCATTTT	CASRDRESNQPQHF
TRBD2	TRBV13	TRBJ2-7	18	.	TGTGCCAGCAGCTCAAATACCCACGGACTAGCGGGAGACTACGAGCAGTACTTC	CASSSNTHGLAGDYEQYF
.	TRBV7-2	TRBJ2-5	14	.	TGTGCCAGCAGCCTGCCCGGGCCCTGGGAGACCCAGTACTTC	CASSLPGPWETQYF